This TCR beta chain came from a study of T cell responses to AZD1222 COVID-19 vaccine. General study findings and limits: All repertoire sampling was performed exclusively after the peak T cell response. Spike-specific TCR breadth and depth rose after two AZD1222 doses.

As concerns this clone: The antigen remains unidentified.

Germline lookup yields CDR1 MGHDK and CDR2 SYGVNS. V lost 4 bases, J lost 9 bases, and 9 bases stayed unmatched. The CDR3 runs 14 residues. Clones were sequenced by immunoSEQ multiplex PCR, and TCRdb holds only the in-frame ones, with some missing. The repertoire holds some 100,000 clones, with around 90% as singletons. Analysis merged second doses at about 4 or about 12 weeks. This sequence was found in an adult who received the AZD1222 COVID-19 vaccine. The gene calls are TRBV25-1 and TRBJ2-1, with 7 bases aligning to TRBD1. The sequences come from peripheral blood, collected 28 days after the second AZD1222 dose. Written as DNA, the CDR3 is TGTGCCAGCAGTGGGGGACAGCCCTGGCTTGAGCAGTTCTTC. Residues: CASSGGQPWLEQFF.